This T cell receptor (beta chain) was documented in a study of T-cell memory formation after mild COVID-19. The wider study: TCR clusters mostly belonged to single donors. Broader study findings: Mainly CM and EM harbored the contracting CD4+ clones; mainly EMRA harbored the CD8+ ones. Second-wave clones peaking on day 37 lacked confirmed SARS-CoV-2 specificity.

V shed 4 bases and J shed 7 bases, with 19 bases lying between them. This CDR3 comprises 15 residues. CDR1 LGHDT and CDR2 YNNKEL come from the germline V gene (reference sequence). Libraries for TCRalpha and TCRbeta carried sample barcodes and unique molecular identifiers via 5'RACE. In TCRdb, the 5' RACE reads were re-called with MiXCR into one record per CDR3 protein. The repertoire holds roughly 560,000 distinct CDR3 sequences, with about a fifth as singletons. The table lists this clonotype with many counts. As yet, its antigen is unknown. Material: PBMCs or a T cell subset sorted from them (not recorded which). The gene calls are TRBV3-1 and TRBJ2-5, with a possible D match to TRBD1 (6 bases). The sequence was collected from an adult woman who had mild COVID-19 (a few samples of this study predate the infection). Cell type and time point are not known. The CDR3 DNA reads TGTGCCAGCAGCCGCGCCAATCAGGGGATCAGGACCCAGTACTTC. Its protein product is CASSRANQGIRTQYF.